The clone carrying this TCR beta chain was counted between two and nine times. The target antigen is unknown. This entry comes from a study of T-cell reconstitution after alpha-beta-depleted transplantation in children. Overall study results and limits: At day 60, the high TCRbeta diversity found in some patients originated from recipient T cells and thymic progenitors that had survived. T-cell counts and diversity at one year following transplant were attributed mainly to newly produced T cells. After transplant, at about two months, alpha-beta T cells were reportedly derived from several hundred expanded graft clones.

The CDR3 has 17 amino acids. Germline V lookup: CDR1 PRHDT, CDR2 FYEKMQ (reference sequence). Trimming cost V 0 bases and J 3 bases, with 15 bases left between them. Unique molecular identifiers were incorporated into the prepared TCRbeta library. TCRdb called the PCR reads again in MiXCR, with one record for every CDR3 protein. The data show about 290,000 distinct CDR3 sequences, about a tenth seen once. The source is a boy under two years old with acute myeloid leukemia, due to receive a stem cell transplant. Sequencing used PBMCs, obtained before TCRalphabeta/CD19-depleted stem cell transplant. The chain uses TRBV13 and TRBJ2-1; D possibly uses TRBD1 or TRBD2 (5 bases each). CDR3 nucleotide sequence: TGTGCCAGCAGCTTAGGCCGGGGCGTGCACCGCTACAATGAGCAGTTCTTC. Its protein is CASSLGRGVHRYNEQFF.